In its sample, the clone carrying this TCR beta chain was seen a few times. The data belong to a study of T cells after yellow fever vaccination. Researchers made TCR cDNA using 5'RACE template switching, and this step added a universal primer site and UMIs. In TCRdb, the 5' RACE reads were re-called with MiXCR into one record per CDR3 protein. Among more than 350,000 distinct CDR3 sequences, approximately 10% were seen once, and the ten largest hold about 17%. Sequencing was performed on PBMCs, taken on the day of the first yellow fever vaccination. This receptor was identified in a man aged 18-30 years who received the YFV17D yellow fever vaccine.

CDR3 residues: CASSTIGGGHEQYV. The CDR3 nucleotides are TGTGCCAGCAGTACTATCGGCGGGGGGCACGAGCAGTACGTC. The chain couples TRBV6-2 or TRBV6-3 to TRBJ2-7, with 8 bases aligning to TRBD2. V was pared by 5 bases and J by 5 bases, with 8 bases of the junction left unmatched. The CDR3 sequence is 14 residues long. CDR1 and CDR2 (germline): MNHEY, SVGEGT.